The source of this TCR beta chain is a study of Ad26.COV2.S vaccination and SARS-CoV-2 variants. Treatment denoted: roughly 18 received Ad26.COV2.S at low or high dose, single or two shots; a few received placebo; per-sample allocation not given. After the first vaccine or placebo injection, samples were drawn on day 63. The data were produced by immunoSEQ multiplex PCR, yet TCRdb's version contains in-frame clones alone and is incomplete. The repertoire consists of hundreds of thousands of clones, with 90% occurring once and the leading ten covering roughly an eighth. The CDR3 has 12 amino acids. The V gene's germline CDR1 is PRHDT and CDR2 FYEKMQ (reference sequence). V lost 2 bases, J lost 7 bases, and 9 bases lay in between.

Sequences were derived from peripheral blood, sampled in a trial of Ad26.COV2.S vaccine versus placebo. V gene TRBV13 combines with J gene TRBJ2-7; possibly TRBD1 for D (6 bases). This clonotype originated in a person between 18 and 65 years old who received the Ad26.COV2.S COVID-19 vaccine or a placebo. CDR3 protein: CASSLRGREQYF. CDR3 DNA sequence: TGTGCCAGCAGCTTAAGGGGGAGAGAGCAGTACTTC.